Listed below are T cell receptor beta chains from one sample, sequenced in a study of CD8+CD57+ T cells in acquired aplastic anemia. MiXCR, applied by TCRdb to the reads, yields one record per CDR3 protein. The data contain 98,000 or so distinct CDR3 sequences, about half of them singletons. Sequenced sample: sorted CD4+, CD8+, or CD8+CD57+ T cells (not recorded which) from PBMCs. The receptors derive from a human donor in good health, serving as a control. The CDR3 runs from the conserved cysteine through the conserved F or W. The D gene is left open where the match is weak. Expanded clones are given a class, and other clones once, few, many or no size at all.

j_call v_call clone_size d_call cdr3_nt cdr3_aa
TRBJ1-4 TRBV25-1 . . TGTGCCACGTCGACAGACCTAGGCGAAAAACTGTTTTTT CATSTDLGEKLFF
TRBJ2-5 TRBV7-2 once . TGTGCCAGCAGCTTAGCCCCAGGGATGGAAGAGACCCAGTACTTC CASSLAPGMEETQYF
TRBJ1-1 TRBV25-1 . . TGTGCCAGCAGTCTGGCAGGACTGTTGAACACTGAAGCTTTCTTT CASSLAGLLNTEAFF
TRBJ2-7 TRBV6-1 many TRBD2 TGTGCCAGCAGGCGGGACTACTATCTGTACTTC CASRRDYYLYF
TRBJ1-1 TRBV7-3 many . TGTGCCAGCAGCTTAACCGGGACGGCCATTGAAGCTTTCTTT CASSLTGTAIEAFF
TRBJ2-7 TRBV29-1 few . TGCAGCGCCGGGACCTACCCTCACGAGCAGTACTTC CSAGTYPHEQYF
TRBJ2-1 TRBV20-1 few TRBD2 TGCAGTGCCAAAACTAGCGGAGATTACAATGAGCAGTTCTTC CSAKTSGDYNEQFF
TRBJ2-7 TRBV14 . TRBD2 TGTGCCAGCAGCGTAGGACTAGCGGGGGGCTACGAGCAGTACTTC CASSVGLAGGYEQYF
TRBJ2-7 TRBV4-3 . TRBD1 TGCGCCAGCAGCCCTTACGACAGGGCCTACGAGCAGTACTTC CASSPYDRAYEQYF
TRBJ2-7 TRBV7-2 many . TGTGCCAGCAGCTCAGGGGGGGGCGCACCCTACGAGCAGTACTTC CASSSGGGAPYEQYF
TRBJ1-1 TRBV27 many . TGTGCCAGCAGTTTAGGGGGGACGGCTGAAGCTTTCTTT CASSLGGTAEAFF
TRBJ1-6 TRBV7-9 . . TGTGCCAGCAGCTTAGAATCTAATTCACCCCTCCACTTT CASSLESNSPLHF
TRBJ1-6 TRBV13 many . TGTGCCAGCAGCTTAGATGGGACGTCCTCCGGCTCACCCCTCCACTTT CASSLDGTSSGSPLHF
TRBJ2-5 TRBV29-1 . TRBD2 TGCAGCTATGGGACTAGCGGGGGGGCCAGGCAAGAGACCCAGTACTTC CSYGTSGGARQETQYF
TRBJ2-1 TRBV15 . TRBD1 TGTGCCACCTCCCGGGACAGGGGATACGATGAGCAGTTCTTC CATSRDRGYDEQFF
TRBJ1-1 TRBV7-8 many . TGTGCCAGCAGCTTAGGCTTGGGTAAGAACACTGAAGCTTTCTTT CASSLGLGKNTEAFF
TRBJ2-7 TRBV7-2 . . TGTGCCAGCAGCTTAGCGGCAGGGAGCCCCGTCTTC CASSLAAGSPVF
TRBJ2-7 TRBV10-1 many . TGCGCCAGCAGTGACTCCGGGCCAGGGGACGAGCAGTACTTC CASSDSGPGDEQYF
TRBJ2-2 TRBV20-1 many . TGCAGTGCTAGATACCCGAACACCGGGGAGCTGTTTTTT CSARYPNTGELFF
TRBJ2-3 TRBV13 many TRBD2 TGTGCCAGCAGCCATACTAGCGGAGTTTACACAGATACGCAGTATTTT CASSHTSGVYTDTQYF
TRBJ2-7 TRBV2 . . TGTGCCAGCAGTGTTCTATACGAGCAGTACTTC CASSVLYEQYF
TRBJ2-7 TRBV7-8 . TRBD1 TGTGCCAGCAGCGCTAGGACAGGGCCAGCCTACGAGCAGTACTTC CASSARTGPAYEQYF
TRBJ2-2 TRBV5-4 few . TGTGCCAGCAGCTTGGTCTGGGCGGTGGACGCCACCGGGGAGCTGTTTTTT CASSLVWAVDATGELFF
TRBJ2-5 TRBV7-9 many . TGTGCCAGCAGCTTAGTCGGTGGGGAGACCCAGTACTTC CASSLVGGETQYF
TRBJ1-1 TRBV7-2 . . TGTGCCAGCAGCTTCCCGGGACACACGAACACTGAAGCTTTCTTT CASSFPGHTNTEAFF
TRBJ1-6 TRBV4-1 many . TGCGCCAGCAGCCCAGGTACCTATAATTCACCCCTCCACTTT CASSPGTYNSPLHF
TRBJ2-3 TRBV25-1 . . TGTGCCAGCAGTGGGGGGGGCAGCACAGATACGCAGTATTTT CASSGGGSTDTQYF
TRBJ2-3 TRBV6-4 . TRBD1 TGTGCCAGCAGTGGTGGGACAGGGTCAGATACGCAGTATTTT CASSGGTGSDTQYF
TRBJ2-3 TRBV10-3 . . TGTGCCATCAGTGAGTCGCAGCAATATACGCAGTATTTT CAISESQQYTQYF
TRBJ2-7 TRBV11-2 many . TGTGCCAGCAGCTTGGTGAGCGGCGGGCCCTACGAGCAGTACTTC CASSLVSGGPYEQYF
TRBJ2-7 TRBV13 . TRBD1 TGTGCCAGCAGCTTGGAGGGGGACAGGGTGTACGAGCAGTACTTC CASSLEGDRVYEQYF
TRBJ2-5 TRBV2 . . TGTGCCAGCAGTGAAGCGCTAGGAGGGTCCGAGACTCAGTACTTC CASSEALGGSETQYF
TRBJ2-1 TRBV6-4 many . TGTGCCAGCAGTGCCGCCCCCACGAATGAGCAGTTCTTC CASSAAPTNEQFF
TRBJ2-7 TRBV4-3 . TRBD1 TGCGCCAGCAGCCCGGGACAGGGTATCTTTCACGAGCAGTACTTC CASSPGQGIFHEQYF
TRBJ1-1 TRBV19 few TRBD1 TGTGCCAGTAGTATTGTACAGGGGGTCACTGAAGCTTTCTTT CASSIVQGVTEAFF
TRBJ2-3 TRBV2 . TRBD1 TGTGCCAGCTGGAGACAGGGGTGGAGGTCCACAGATACGCAGTATTTT CASWRQGWRSTDTQYF
TRBJ1-1 TRBV5-8 many TRBD1 TGTGCCAGCAGCCCCGGACAGGGAGTGAACACTGAAGCTTTCTTT CASSPGQGVNTEAFF
TRBJ2-7 TRBV20-1 many TRBD1 TGCAGTGCCCCGAGACAGGGTGGCGAGCAGTACTTC CSAPRQGGEQYF
TRBJ2-7 TRBV20-1 few TRBD1 TGCAGTGCTAGAACCGGACAGGCGTACTCCTACGAGCAGTACTTC CSARTGQAYSYEQYF
TRBJ2-5 TRBV5-1 . . TGCGCCAGCAGTGAGCTGAATCAAGAGACCCAGTACTTC CASSELNQETQYF
TRBJ2-7 TRBV7-2 . . TGTGCCAGCAGAAGGGATAGAGGCGAGCAGTACTTC CASRRDRGEQYF
TRBJ2-3 TRBV15 . TRBD1 TGTGCCACCAGCAGAGGTACAGGGGCCACAGATACGCAGTATTTT CATSRGTGATDTQYF
TRBJ2-5 TRBV6-1 many TRBD1 TGTGCCAGCAGTCTAATATCCGGGACAGGGGAGACCCAGTACTTC CASSLISGTGETQYF
TRBJ2-7 TRBV2 . TRBD1 TGTGCCAGCACAGGGGGCAGGGGCAAAGGGTCCTACGAGCAGTACTTC CASTGGRGKGSYEQYF
TRBJ1-2 TRBV19 . . TGTGCCAGTAGTATATCAGGGGCCTATGGCTACACCTTC CASSISGAYGYTF
TRBJ2-2 TRBV19 once TRBD1 TGTGCCAGTAAGGGGGCAGGCGCTACCGGGGAGCTGTTTTTT CASKGAGATGELFF
TRBJ1-1 TRBV9 . . TGTGCCAGCAGCGTAGTCGGGACCATGAACACTGAAGCTTTCTTT CASSVVGTMNTEAFF
TRBJ2-5 TRBV18 few . TGTGCCAGCTCACCACTTCATGCCCCCCAAGAGACCCAGTACTTC CASSPLHAPQETQYF
TRBJ1-2 TRBV3-1 . . TGTGCCAGCAGCCTTTGGGACAACCAGAGCTATGGCTACACCTTC CASSLWDNQSYGYTF
TRBJ1-6 TRBV4-1 many . TGCGCCAGCAGCCAAGTGGGGGATTATAATTCACCCCTCCACTTT CASSQVGDYNSPLHF
TRBJ1-2 TRBV6-1 many . TGTGCCAGCAGTGAAACGGACAGCTATGGCTACACCTTC CASSETDSYGYTF
TRBJ1-2 TRBV25-1 few . TGTGCCAGCAGTGAATGGGACAACTACTTATATGGCTACACCTTC CASSEWDNYLYGYTF
TRBJ1-5 TRBV2 . . TGTGCCAGCTGCTCGCAGGGGACCTATAATCAGCCCCAGCATTTT CASCSQGTYNQPQHF
TRBJ1-2 TRBV29-1 . TRBD1 TGCAGCGTTGGCGAAGGACAGGGTGTGAAATATGGCTACACCTTC CSVGEGQGVKYGYTF
TRBJ1-2 TRBV6-5 many . TGTGCCAGCAGTTACTCGTCAGGGTTCGGCTACACCTTC CASSYSSGFGYTF